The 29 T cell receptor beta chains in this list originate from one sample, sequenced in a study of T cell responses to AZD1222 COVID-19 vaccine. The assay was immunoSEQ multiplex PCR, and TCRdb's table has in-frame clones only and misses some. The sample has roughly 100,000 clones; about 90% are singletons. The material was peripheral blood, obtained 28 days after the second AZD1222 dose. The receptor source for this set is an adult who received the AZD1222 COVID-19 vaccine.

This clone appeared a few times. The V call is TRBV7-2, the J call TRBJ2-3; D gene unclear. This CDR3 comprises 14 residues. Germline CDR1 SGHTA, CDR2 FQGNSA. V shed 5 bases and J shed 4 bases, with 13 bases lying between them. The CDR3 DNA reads TGTGCCAGCAGCCCGGGCCTTCCCCCAGATACGCAGTATTTT. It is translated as CASSPGLPPDTQYF.

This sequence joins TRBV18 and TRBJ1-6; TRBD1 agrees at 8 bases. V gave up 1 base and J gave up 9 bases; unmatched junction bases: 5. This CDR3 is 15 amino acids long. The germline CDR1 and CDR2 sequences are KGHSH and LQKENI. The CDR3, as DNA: TGTGCCAGCTCACCACAGGACAGGGCCCTTTCACCCCTCCACTTT. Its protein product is CASSPQDRALSPLHF. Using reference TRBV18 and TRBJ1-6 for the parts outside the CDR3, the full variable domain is NAGVMQNPRHLVRRRGQEARLRCSPMKGHSHVYWYRQLPEEGLKFMVYLQKENIIDESGMPKERFSAEFPKEGPSILRIQQVVRGDSAAYFCASSPQDRALSPLHFGNGTRLTVT.

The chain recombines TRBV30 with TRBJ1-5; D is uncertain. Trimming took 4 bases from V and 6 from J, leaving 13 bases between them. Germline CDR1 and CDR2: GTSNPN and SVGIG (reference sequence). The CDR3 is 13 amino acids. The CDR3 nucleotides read TGTGCCTGGAATTCCGCAGCGGGTCAGCCCCAGCATTTT. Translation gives CAWNSAAGQPQHF.

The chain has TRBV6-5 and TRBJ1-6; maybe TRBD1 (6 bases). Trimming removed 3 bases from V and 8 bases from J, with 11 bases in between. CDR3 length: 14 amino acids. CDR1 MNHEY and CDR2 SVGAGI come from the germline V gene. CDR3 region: CASSYGTLDSPLHF. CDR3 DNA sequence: TGTGCCAGCAGTTATGGGACACTGGATTCACCCCTCCACTTT.

CDR3 coding DNA: TGTGCCAGCAGCCCCAAGGGGGGTGGAGAGACCCAGTACTTC. Protein product: CASSPKGGGETQYF. The chain joins TRBV7-2 to TRBJ2-5; TRBD1 or TRBD2 may be the D gene (6 bases each). Germline assignment: CDR1 SGHTA and CDR2 FQGNSA. The CDR3 is 14 amino acids. V was cut by 5 bases and J by 4 bases, with 14 bases left in between.

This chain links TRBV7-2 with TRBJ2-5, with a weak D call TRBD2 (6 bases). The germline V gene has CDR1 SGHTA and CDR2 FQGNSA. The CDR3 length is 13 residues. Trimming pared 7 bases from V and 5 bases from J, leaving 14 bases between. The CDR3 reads CASNFAGLETQYF. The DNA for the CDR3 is TGTGCCAGCAACTTTGCGGGGCTCGAGACCCAGTACTTC. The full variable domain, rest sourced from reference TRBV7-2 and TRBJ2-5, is GAGVSQSPSNKVTEKGKDVELRCDPISGHTALYWYRQSLGQGLEFLIYFQGNSAPDKSGLPSDRFSAERTGGSVSTLTIQRTQQEDSAVYLCASNFAGLETQYFGPGTRLLVL.

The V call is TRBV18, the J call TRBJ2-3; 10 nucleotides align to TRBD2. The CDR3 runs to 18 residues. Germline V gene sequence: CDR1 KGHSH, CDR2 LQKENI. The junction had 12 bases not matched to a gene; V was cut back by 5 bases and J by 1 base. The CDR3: CASSATLLAGRRTDTQYF. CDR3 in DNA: TGTGCCAGCTCAGCAACCTTACTAGCGGGGAGACGCACAGATACGCAGTATTTT.

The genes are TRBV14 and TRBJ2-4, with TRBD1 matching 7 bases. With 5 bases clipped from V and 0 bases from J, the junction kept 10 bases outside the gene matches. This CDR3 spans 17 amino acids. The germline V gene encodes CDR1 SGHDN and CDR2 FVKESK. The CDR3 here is CASSKRTGGLAKNIQYF. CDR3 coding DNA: TGTGCCAGCAGCAAAAGGACAGGTGGGCTAGCCAAAAACATTCAGTACTTC.

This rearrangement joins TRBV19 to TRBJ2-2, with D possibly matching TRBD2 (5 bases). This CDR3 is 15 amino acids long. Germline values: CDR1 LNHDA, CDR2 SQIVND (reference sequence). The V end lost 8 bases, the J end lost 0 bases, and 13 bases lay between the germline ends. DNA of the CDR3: TGTGCCAGTCTAGCTTACCGCGCGAACACCGGGGAGCTGTTTTTT. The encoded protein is CASLAYRANTGELFF. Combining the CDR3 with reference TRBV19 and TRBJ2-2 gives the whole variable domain DGGITQSPKYLFRKEGQNVTLSCEQNLNHDAMYWYRQDPGQGLRLIYYSQIVNDFQKGDIAEGYSVSREKKESFPLTVTSAQKNPTAFYLCASLAYRANTGELFFGEGSRLTVL.

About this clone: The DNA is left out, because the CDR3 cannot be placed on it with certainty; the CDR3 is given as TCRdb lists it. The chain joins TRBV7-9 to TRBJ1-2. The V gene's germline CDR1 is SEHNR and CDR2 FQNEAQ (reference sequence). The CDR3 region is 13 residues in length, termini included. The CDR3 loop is CASSLEVGSGNTF.

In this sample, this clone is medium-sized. CDR3 protein: CASSLVLSSYNEQFF. The CDR3 nucleotides are TGTGCCAGCAGTTTGGTCCTGAGCTCCTACAATGAGCAGTTCTTC. The chain recombines TRBV27 with TRBJ2-1; D gene unclear. From germline, CDR1 is MNHEY and CDR2 SMNVEV (reference sequence). This CDR3 has 15 residues. Trimming left V 3 bases short and J 0 bases short, with 9 bases between.

In nucleotides, the CDR3 is TGTGCCAGTAGTACCCAGGTTACCGGGGAGCTGTTTTTT. Protein sequence: CASSTQVTGELFF. The chain carries TRBV19 and TRBJ2-2, with D unresolved. V gave up 4 bases and J gave up 5 bases, with 8 bases separating them. CDR3 length: 13 amino acids. The germline CDR1 and CDR2 sequences are LNHDA and SQIVND (reference sequence).

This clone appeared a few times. Here the CDR3 reads CAISESVWSSSGNTIYF. For the CDR3, the DNA is TGTGCCATCAGTGAGTCGGTGTGGTCGAGCTCTGGAAACACCATATATTTT. The chain is built from TRBV10-3 and TRBJ1-3; D is ambiguous. The V and J ends lost 0 bases and 0 bases respectively, with 12 bases between them. Per germline, CDR1 ENHRY and CDR2 SYGVKD. The CDR3 has 17 amino acids.

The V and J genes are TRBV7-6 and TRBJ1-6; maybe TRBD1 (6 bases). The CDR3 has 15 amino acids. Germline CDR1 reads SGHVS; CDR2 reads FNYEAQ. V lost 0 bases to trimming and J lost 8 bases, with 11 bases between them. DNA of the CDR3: TGTGCCAGCAGCTTAGCGGGGGCCGCGGATTCACCCCTCCACTTT. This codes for CASSLAGAADSPLHF.

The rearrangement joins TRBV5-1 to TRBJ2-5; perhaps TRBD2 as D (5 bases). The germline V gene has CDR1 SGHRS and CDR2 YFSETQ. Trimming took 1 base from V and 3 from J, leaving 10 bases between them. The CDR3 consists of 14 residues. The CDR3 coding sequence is TGCGCCAGCAGCTTGAGCGGCTTGGAAGAGACCCAGTACTTC. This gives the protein CASSLSGLEETQYF.

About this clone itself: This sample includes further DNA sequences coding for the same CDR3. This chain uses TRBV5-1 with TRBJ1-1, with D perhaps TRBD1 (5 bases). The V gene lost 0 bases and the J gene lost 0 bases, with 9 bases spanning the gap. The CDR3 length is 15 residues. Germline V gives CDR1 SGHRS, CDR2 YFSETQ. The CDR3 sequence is CASSLVGGMNTEAFF. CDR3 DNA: TGCGCCAGCAGCTTGGTCGGGGGTATGAACACTGAAGCTTTCTTT. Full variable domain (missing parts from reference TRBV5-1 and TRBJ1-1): KAGVTQTPRYLIKTRGQQVTLSCSPISGHRSVSWYQQTPGQGLQFLFEYFSETQRNKGNFPGRFSGRQFSNSRSEMNVSTLELGDSALYLCASSLVGGMNTEAFFGQGTRLTVV.

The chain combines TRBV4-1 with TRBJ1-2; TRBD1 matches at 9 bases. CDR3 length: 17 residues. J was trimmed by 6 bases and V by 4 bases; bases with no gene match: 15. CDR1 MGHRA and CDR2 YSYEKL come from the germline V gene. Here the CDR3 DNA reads TGCGCCAGCAGCCTTGGGGACAGGGTCCTCTACCTTGATGGCTACACCTTC. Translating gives CASSLGDRVLYLDGYTF.

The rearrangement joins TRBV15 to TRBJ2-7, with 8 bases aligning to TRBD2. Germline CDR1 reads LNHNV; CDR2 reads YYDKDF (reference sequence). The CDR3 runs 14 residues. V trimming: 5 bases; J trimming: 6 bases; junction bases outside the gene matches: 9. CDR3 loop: CATSARNGGGEQYF. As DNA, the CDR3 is TGTGCCACCAGCGCCCGGAACGGGGGGGGCGAGCAGTACTTC.

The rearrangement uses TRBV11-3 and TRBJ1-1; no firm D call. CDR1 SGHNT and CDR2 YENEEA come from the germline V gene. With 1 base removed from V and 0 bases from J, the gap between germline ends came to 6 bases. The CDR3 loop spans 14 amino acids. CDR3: CASSLGGMNTEAFF. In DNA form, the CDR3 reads TGTGCCAGCAGCTTAGGAGGGATGAACACTGAAGCTTTCTTT.

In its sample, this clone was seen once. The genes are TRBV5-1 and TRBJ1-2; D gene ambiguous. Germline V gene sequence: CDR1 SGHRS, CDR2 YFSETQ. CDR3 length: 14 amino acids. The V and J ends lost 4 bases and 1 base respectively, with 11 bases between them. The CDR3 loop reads CASSRQASNYGYTF. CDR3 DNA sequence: TGCGCCAGCAGCCGGCAGGCTAGTAACTATGGCTACACCTTC. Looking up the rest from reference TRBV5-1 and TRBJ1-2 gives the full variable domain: KAGVTQTPRYLIKTRGQQVTLSCSPISGHRSVSWYQQTPGQGLQFLFEYFSETQRNKGNFPGRFSGRQFSNSRSEMNVSTLELGDSALYLCASSRQASNYGYTFGSGTRLTVV.

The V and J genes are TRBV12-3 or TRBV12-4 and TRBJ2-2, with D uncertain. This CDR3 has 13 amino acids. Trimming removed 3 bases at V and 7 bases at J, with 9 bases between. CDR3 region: CASSFGLYGELFF. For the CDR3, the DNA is TGTGCCAGCAGTTTCGGCCTTTACGGGGAGCTGTTTTTT.

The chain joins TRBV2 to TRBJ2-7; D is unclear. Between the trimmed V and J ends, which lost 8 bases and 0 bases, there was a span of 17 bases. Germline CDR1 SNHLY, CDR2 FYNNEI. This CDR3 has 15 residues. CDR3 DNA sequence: TGTGCCAGCTCGACCGTATCGACCCCCTCCTACGAGCAGTACTTC. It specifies CASSTVSTPSYEQYF.

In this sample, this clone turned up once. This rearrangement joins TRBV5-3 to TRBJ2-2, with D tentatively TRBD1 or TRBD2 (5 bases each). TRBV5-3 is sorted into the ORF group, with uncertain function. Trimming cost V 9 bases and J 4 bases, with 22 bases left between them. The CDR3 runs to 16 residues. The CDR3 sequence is CATPLRDGEPTGELFF. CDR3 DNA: TGTGCCACCCCCCTTAGGGACGGGGAGCCCACCGGGGAGCTGTTTTTT.

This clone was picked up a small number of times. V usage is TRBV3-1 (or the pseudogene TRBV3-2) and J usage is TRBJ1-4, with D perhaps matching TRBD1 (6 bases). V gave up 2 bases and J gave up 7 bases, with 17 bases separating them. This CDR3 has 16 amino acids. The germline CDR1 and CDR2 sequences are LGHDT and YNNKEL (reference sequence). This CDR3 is CASSQYRTARSEKLFF. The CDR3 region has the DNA TGTGCCAGCAGCCAATACCGGACAGCCCGAAGTGAAAAACTGTTTTTT.

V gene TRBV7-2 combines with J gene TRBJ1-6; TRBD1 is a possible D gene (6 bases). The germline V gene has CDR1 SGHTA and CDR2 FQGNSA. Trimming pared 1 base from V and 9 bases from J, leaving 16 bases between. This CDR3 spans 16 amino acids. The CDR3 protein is CASSLGTGTSFSPLHF. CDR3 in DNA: TGTGCCAGCAGCTTAGGGACCGGGACATCGTTTTCACCCCTCCACTTT.

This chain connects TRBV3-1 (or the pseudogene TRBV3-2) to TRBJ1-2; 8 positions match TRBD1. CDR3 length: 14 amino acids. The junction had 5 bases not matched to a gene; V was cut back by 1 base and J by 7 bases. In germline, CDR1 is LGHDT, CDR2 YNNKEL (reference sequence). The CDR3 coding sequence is TGTGCCAGCAGCCAAGGTTCCCAGGGGGCTGGCTACACCTTC. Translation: CASSQGSQGAGYTF.

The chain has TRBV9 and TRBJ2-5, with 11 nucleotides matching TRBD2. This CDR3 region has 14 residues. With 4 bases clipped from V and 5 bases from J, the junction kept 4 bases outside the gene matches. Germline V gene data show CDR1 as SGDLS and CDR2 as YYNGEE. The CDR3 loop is CASSPGTSGETQYF. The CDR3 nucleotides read TGTGCCAGCAGCCCCGGGACTAGCGGCGAGACCCAGTACTTC.

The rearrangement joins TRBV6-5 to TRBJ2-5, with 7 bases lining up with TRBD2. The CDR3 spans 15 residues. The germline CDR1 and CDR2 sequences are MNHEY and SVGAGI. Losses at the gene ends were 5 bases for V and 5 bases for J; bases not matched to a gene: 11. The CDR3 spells CASSLRERGRETQYF. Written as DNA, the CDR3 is TGTGCCAGCAGTCTTCGAGAGCGGGGTAGGGAGACCCAGTACTTC.

The CDR3 bases are TGTGCCAGTAGGTCAGACCTCTCTGGAAACACCATATATTTT. Protein sequence: CASRSDLSGNTIYF. The V and J genes are TRBV19 and TRBJ1-3; D is unresolved. Germline CDR1 is LNHDA and CDR2 is SQIVND (reference sequence). Trimming stripped 6 bases from V and 0 bases from J, with 9 bases between. The CDR3 spans 14 residues.